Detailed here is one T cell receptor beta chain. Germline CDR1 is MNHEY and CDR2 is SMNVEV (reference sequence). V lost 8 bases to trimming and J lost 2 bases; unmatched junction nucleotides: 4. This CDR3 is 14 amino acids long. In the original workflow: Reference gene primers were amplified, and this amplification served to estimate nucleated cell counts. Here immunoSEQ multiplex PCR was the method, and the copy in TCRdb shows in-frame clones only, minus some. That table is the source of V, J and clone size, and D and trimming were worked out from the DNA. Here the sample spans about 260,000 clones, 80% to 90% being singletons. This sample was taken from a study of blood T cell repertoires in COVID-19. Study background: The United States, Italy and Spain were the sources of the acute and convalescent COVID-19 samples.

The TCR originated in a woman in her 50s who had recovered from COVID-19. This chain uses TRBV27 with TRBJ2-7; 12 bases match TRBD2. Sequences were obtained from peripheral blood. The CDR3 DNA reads TGTGCCAGCTCTAGCGGGGGGGCCCCCTACGAGCAGTACTTC. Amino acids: CASSSGGAPYEQYF.